This entry describes one T cell receptor (beta chain). The data are from a study of blood T cell repertoires in COVID-19. Study in general: Whether acute or convalescent, the COVID-19 samples came from the United States, Italy and Spain. T cells, B-cell-depleted T cells, or PBMCs supplied cDNA or gDNA.

As originally analysed: Estimation of nucleated cell counts was performed using reference gene primer amplification. Clones were sequenced by immunoSEQ multiplex PCR, and TCRdb holds only the in-frame ones, with some missing. The D gene and trimming were derived from the DNA, and the V and J assignments and clone size from that table. The sample consists of about 180,000 clones, about 86% of them appearing once. The sample comprised peripheral blood. The clonotype was recovered from a woman aged 25 to 39 with active or convalescent COVID-19.

CDR3 sequence: CAISVDPSNQPQHF. CDR3 DNA sequence: TGTGCCATCAGTGTAGATCCGAGCAATCAGCCCCAGCATTTT. The chain combines TRBV10-3 with TRBJ1-5, with D uncertain. Germline CDR1 is ENHRY and CDR2 is SYGVKD. The CDR3 has 14 residues. V was shortened by 4 bases and J by 1 base, with 8 bases between the two germline ends.